The 19 T cell receptor beta chains below were found in one sample sequenced in a study of blood T cell repertoires in COVID-19. The data were produced by immunoSEQ multiplex PCR, yet TCRdb's version contains in-frame clones alone and is incomplete. The data contain under 140,000 clones, around nine tenths of them singletons. Input material: peripheral blood. These TCRs come from a human donor in a cohort sampled during active COVID-19.

This rearrangement joins TRBV5-8 to TRBJ1-4; 7 bases are shared with TRBD1. The V gene's germline CDR1 is SGHTS and CDR2 YDEGEE. Trimming removed 0 bases from V and 7 bases from J; junction bases left unmatched: 6. CDR3 length: 15 amino acids. CDR3 sequence (DNA): TGTGCCAGCAGCTTGGTGGGACAGAGGGGTGAAAAACTGTTTTTT. Its protein product is CASSLVGQRGEKLFF.

This clone occurred a few times. CDR3 sequence reads: CARPFPSRDRGFYEQYF. In DNA form, the CDR3 reads TGTGCCAGACCTTTTCCTTCTCGGGACAGGGGGTTCTACGAGCAGTACTTC. The chain couples TRBV7-5 to TRBJ2-7; the table's D call, TRBD1, was not checked against the DNA. TRBV7-5 is tagged as a pseudogene. The CDR3 consists of 17 residues.

The chain links TRBV7-3 to TRBJ2-3; 9 positions match TRBD2. Germline CDR1 and CDR2: SGHTA and FQGTGA. The V and J ends lost 5 bases and 5 bases, in that order; junction bases with no gene match: 5. The CDR3 runs to 14 residues. This CDR3 is CASSRGGAGDTQYF. CDR3 nucleotide sequence: TGTGCCAGCAGCCGCGGGGGGGCTGGAGATACGCAGTATTTT.

The CDR3 nucleotides read TGTGCCAGCAGTGAAGCTTTCGGAGTAACCCTAGTCGGCTACACCTTC. This translates into CASSEAFGVTLVGYTF. This sequence joins TRBV6-1 and TRBJ1-2; D is unclear. CDR3 length: 16 amino acids. Trimming pared 0 bases from V and 8 bases from J, leaving 19 bases between. Per germline, CDR1 MNHNS and CDR2 SASEGT.

In its sample, this clone was seen once. The genes are TRBV4-2 and TRBJ2-3; no definite D call. This CDR3 region has 13 residues. Trimming removed 1 base at V and 8 bases at J, with 10 bases between. The germline V gene encodes CDR1 LGHNA and CDR2 YNFKEQ. In nucleotides, the CDR3 is TGTGCCAGCAGCCAAGTCGAGACTCCTACGCAGTATTTT. Translation gives CASSQVETPTQYF.

This chain connects TRBV19 to TRBJ1-4; weak D call: TRBD1 (6 bases). Germline V gene lookup returns CDR1 LNHDA and CDR2 SQIVND (reference sequence). The CDR3 sequence is 13 residues long. V lost 7 bases and J lost 10, with 16 bases in between. For the CDR3, the DNA is TGTGCCAGTACCATGGGAGGGGGTGGAAAACTGTTTTTT. It is translated as CASTMGGGGKLFF.

V gene TRBV9 combines with J gene TRBJ1-3; 9 bases fit TRBD1. The CDR3 has 15 residues. V was pared by 3 bases and J by 4 bases, with 5 bases of the junction left unmatched. The germline V gene has CDR1 SGDLS and CDR2 YYNGEE. CDR3 DNA sequence: TGTGCCAGCAGCGACGGGACAGGGACGGGAAACACCATATATTTT. Translating gives CASSDGTGTGNTIYF. Filled out from reference TRBV9 and TRBJ1-3, the complete variable domain reads DSGVTQTPKHLITATGQRVTLRCSPRSGDLSVYWYQQSLDQGLQFLIQYYNGEERAKGNILERFSAQQFPDLHSELNLSSLELGDSALYFCASSDGTGTGNTIYFGEGSWLTVV.

This chain links TRBV14 with TRBJ1-6; 8 nucleotides agree with TRBD1. V lost 3 bases, J lost 4 bases, and 2 bases stayed unmatched. This CDR3 is built from 15 residues. Germline V gene lookup returns CDR1 SGHDN and CDR2 FVKESK. The CDR3 region has the DNA TGTGCCAGCAGCCACAACAGGGGGTATAATTCACCCCTCCACTTT. It is translated as CASSHNRGYNSPLHF.

The CDR3, as DNA: TGTGCCAGTAGTCAGGATTCCTCAAACTCTGGAAACACCATATATTTT. Protein: CASSQDSSNSGNTIYF. The rearrangement joins TRBV19 to TRBJ1-3, with unresolved D. This CDR3 contains 16 residues. Looked up from germline, CDR1 is LNHDA and CDR2 is SQIVND (reference sequence). V dropped 5 bases and J dropped 0 bases, with 14 bases sitting between them.

The chain is built from TRBV11-3 and TRBJ2-1; 9 nucleotides line up with TRBD1. Germline V CDR1 and CDR2: SGHNT, YENEEA. Losses at the gene ends were 5 bases for V and 6 bases for J; bases not matched to a gene: 14. The CDR3 consists of 17 residues. This CDR3 reads CASSTHRGRGGSNEQFF. As DNA, the CDR3 is TGTGCCAGCAGCACCCACAGGGGGCGCGGGGGATCCAATGAGCAGTTCTTC. Full variable domain (outside the CDR3, taken from reference TRBV11-3 and TRBJ2-1): EAGVVQSPRYKIIEKKQPVAFWCNPISGHNTLYWYLQNLGQGPELLIRYENEEAVDDSQLPKDRFSAERLKGVDSTLKIQPAELGDSAVYLCASSTHRGRGGSNEQFFGPGTRLTVL.

V and J are TRBV19 and TRBJ1-5; D ambiguous. The CDR3 has 14 amino acids. CDR1 and CDR2 (germline): LNHDA, SQIVND (reference sequence). V was shortened by 6 bases and J by 3 bases, with 12 bases between the two germline ends. The CDR3 spells CASRRDTYNQPQHF. Written as DNA, the CDR3 is TGTGCCAGTAGAAGAGACACCTACAATCAGCCCCAGCATTTT. Supplemented by reference TRBV19 and TRBJ1-5, the full variable domain reads DGGITQSPKYLFRKEGQNVTLSCEQNLNHDAMYWYRQDPGQGLRLIYYSQIVNDFQKGDIAEGYSVSREKKESFPLTVTSAQKNPTAFYLCASRRDTYNQPQHFGDGTRLSIL.

This rearrangement joins TRBV24-1 to TRBJ1-5, with D unresolved. The CDR3 is made up of 16 amino acids. V lost 3 bases, J lost 6 bases, and 17 bases lay in between. CDR1 KGHDR and CDR2 SFDVKD come from the germline V gene. The CDR3 spells CATSDPSRVGSQPQHF. The CDR3 nucleotides read TGTGCCACCAGTGATCCCTCCCGGGTAGGTAGTCAGCCCCAGCATTTT.

The CDR3 here is CASSLLTTAIHEQFF. The CDR3 nucleotides read TGTGCCAGCAGCTTACTTACGACAGCGATACATGAGCAGTTCTTC. The chain links TRBV7-3 to TRBJ2-1, with D perhaps matching TRBD1 (5 bases). The CDR3 consists of 15 residues. CDR1 is SGHTA and CDR2 is FQGTGA in the germline V gene. Trimming shortened V by 2 bases and J by 8 bases, and 16 bases separated the two germline ends.

In its sample, this clone was seen once. This rearrangement joins TRBV29-1 to TRBJ2-1, with 7 bases aligning to TRBD2. The CDR3 has 16 residues. With 2 bases clipped from V and 3 bases from J, the junction kept 10 bases outside the gene matches. The germline gives CDR1 SQVTM, CDR2 ANQGSEA. CDR3: CSVERVAGLDYNEQFF. Written as DNA, the CDR3 is TGCAGCGTTGAAAGGGTAGCGGGTCTTGACTACAATGAGCAGTTCTTC.

V gene TRBV7-3 combines with J gene TRBJ2-7; possibly TRBD1 for D (5 bases). V was pared by 7 bases and J by 2 bases, with 21 bases between. CDR1 is SGHTA and CDR2 is FQGTGA in the germline V gene. The CDR3 contains 16 residues. The CDR3 coding sequence is TGTGCCAGCACCCTAGGGTGGCAGGGTAGCACCTACGAGCAGTACTTC. It codes for CASTLGWQGSTYEQYF.

V and J are TRBV19 and TRBJ1-5; no clear D gene. The germline V gene has CDR1 LNHDA and CDR2 SQIVND (reference sequence). V was trimmed by 2 bases and J by 5 bases, leaving 16 bases between them. This CDR3 is built from 16 residues. CDR3 loop: CASSIMGQRSDQPQHF. The CDR3 DNA sequence: TGTGCCAGTAGTATAATGGGCCAAAGGTCTGATCAGCCCCAGCATTTT.

V usage is TRBV27 and J usage is TRBJ2-1; a possible D gene is TRBD2 (6 bases). With 3 bases removed from V and 3 bases from J, the gap between germline ends came to 12 bases. CDR3 size: 15 residues. Germline V gene lookup returns CDR1 MNHEY and CDR2 SMNVEV (reference sequence). The CDR3 loop is CASSFRAGNYNEQFF. The DNA of the CDR3 is TGTGCCAGCAGTTTTCGGGCGGGGAACTACAATGAGCAGTTCTTC.

J is TRBJ2-2 and V is TRBV11-2, with D tentatively TRBD2 (5 bases). Trimming pared 3 bases from V and 5 bases from J, leaving 7 bases between. The CDR3 has 13 residues. Germline V gene data show CDR1 as SGHAT and CDR2 as FQNNGV. CDR3 in DNA: TGTGCCAGCAGCTTCGGGGTTACCGGGGAGCTGTTTTTT. Its protein product is CASSFGVTGELFF. Together with reference TRBV11-2 and TRBJ2-2, the CDR3 gives the full variable domain: EAGVAQSPRYKIIEKRQSVAFWCNPISGHATLYWYQQILGQGPKLLIQFQNNGVVDDSQLPKDRFSAERLKGVDSTLKIQPAKLEDSAVYLCASSFGVTGELFFGEGSRLTVL.

V gene TRBV4-1 combines with J gene TRBJ2-5; a weak D match, TRBD2 (6 bases). The CDR3 extends over 15 amino acids. The germline CDR1 and CDR2 sequences are MGHRA and YSYEKL. V was pared by 3 bases and J by 3 bases, with 14 bases between. The CDR3: CASSQVPGVKETQYF. CDR3 in DNA: TGCGCCAGCAGCCAGGTTCCGGGGGTTAAAGAGACCCAGTACTTC.